This T cell receptor (beta chain) was recovered during a study of Ad26.COV2.S vaccination and SARS-CoV-2 variants. Whole-study findings and limits: Possible underestimation of total T cell responses by the TCR breadth and depth analyses was noted.

As regards this clone: The antigen remains undetermined.

TCRdb's table, derived via immunoSEQ multiplex PCR, lists solely in-frame clones and lacks some. The sample includes hundreds of thousands of clones, around 93% of them seen just once. The treatment is: roughly 18 received Ad26.COV2.S at low or high dose, single or two shots; a few received placebo; per-sample allocation not given. Day 63 following the first vaccine or placebo injection was when the samples were taken. Boston provided a donor who was an adult aged 18-55 years. V lost 0 bases and J lost 7, with 22 bases in between. The CDR3 has 17 amino acids. CDR1 is SQVTM, CDR2 ANQGSEA, per germline.

This rearrangement joins TRBV29-1 to TRBJ2-1; tentative D call: TRBD2 (5 bases). This receptor was taken from a person aged 18-65 years who received the Ad26.COV2.S COVID-19 vaccine or a placebo. Source: peripheral blood, taken in a trial of Ad26.COV2.S vaccine versus placebo. The CDR3 sequence is CSVEEDEGGVLKNEQFF. The DNA for the CDR3 is TGCAGCGTTGAAGAAGACGAGGGTGGGGTCCTTAAAAATGAGCAGTTCTTC.